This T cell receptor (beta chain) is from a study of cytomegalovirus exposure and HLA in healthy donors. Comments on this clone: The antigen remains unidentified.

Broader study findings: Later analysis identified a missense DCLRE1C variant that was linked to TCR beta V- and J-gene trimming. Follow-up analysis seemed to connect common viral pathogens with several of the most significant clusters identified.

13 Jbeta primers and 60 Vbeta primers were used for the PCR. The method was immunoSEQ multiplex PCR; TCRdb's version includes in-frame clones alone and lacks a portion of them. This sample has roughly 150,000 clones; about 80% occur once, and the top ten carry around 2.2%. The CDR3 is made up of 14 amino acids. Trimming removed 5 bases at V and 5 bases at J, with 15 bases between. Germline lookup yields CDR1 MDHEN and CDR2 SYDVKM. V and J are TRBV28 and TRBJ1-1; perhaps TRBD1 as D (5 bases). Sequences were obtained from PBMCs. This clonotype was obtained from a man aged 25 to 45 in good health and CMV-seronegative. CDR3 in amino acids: CASSLDSTATEAFF. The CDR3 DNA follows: TGTGCCAGCAGTCTAGACAGTACAGCGACTGAAGCTTTCTTT.